This T cell receptor (beta chain) appears in the sequencing data of a study of chemoradiotherapy in HPV16-positive cancers. Study conclusions and caveats: Better recurrence-free survival went with HPV-responsive T-cell expansion in HPV16-positive patients.

Worth noting for this clone: Antigen: not known.

The method was immunoSEQ multiplex PCR; TCRdb's version includes in-frame clones alone and lacks a portion of them. Seen here are around 62,000 clones, roughly 90% observed once, and the top ten hold 4% to 4.5%. Repertoires were sampled repeatedly during chemoradiotherapy. This sequence was found in a human donor with HPV-associated anogenital cancer. Sample: blood, taken from a patient who underwent chemoradiotherapy.

In nucleotides, the CDR3 is TGTGCCAGCAGCAAAAGGCGAGGGCGGGGGGTTGACAATGAGCAGTTCTTC. Its translation: CASSKRRGRGVDNEQFF. The V and J genes are TRBV21-1 and TRBJ2-1; the table's D call, TRBD2, has no DNA check behind it. TRBV21-1 is a listed pseudogene. CDR3 length equals 17 residues.